This TCR beta chain was obtained from a study of T-cell memory formation after mild COVID-19. CDR1 KGHDR and CDR2 SFDVKD come from the germline V gene. V shed 3 bases and J shed 0 bases, with 13 bases lying between them. This CDR3 region has 16 residues. TCRdb redid the calling of the 5' RACE reads with MiXCR, one entry per CDR3 protein. There are roughly 250,000 distinct CDR3 sequences in the sample; 15% to 20% occur only once, and approximately 3.4% lies in the top ten. The V call is TRBV24-1, the J call TRBJ2-5, with D perhaps matching TRBD1 (7 bases). Sequencing was carried out using PBMCs or a T cell subset sorted from them (not recorded which). This clonotype was obtained from a man between 18 and 29 years old who had mild COVID-19 (a few samples of this study predate the infection). Cell type and time point are not known. CDR3 DNA sequence: TGTGCCACCAGTGATGGGGCAGGGGGGTACCAAGAGACCCAGTACTTC. Encoded protein: CATSDGAGGYQETQYF.